Described below is a single TCR beta chain sequence and its context. The antigen is not known. V was clipped by 5 bases and J by 2 bases, with 13 bases between them. Germline lookup yields CDR1 LNHDA and CDR2 SQIVND (reference sequence). The CDR3 has 14 residues. This entry belongs to a study of cytomegalovirus exposure and HLA in healthy donors. Vbeta (60) and Jbeta (13) primers were used in the PCR. The table came from immunoSEQ multiplex PCR; TCRdb's copy has only in-frame clones and leaves some out. The data contain roughly 110,000 clones, 65% to 80% of them singletons. Study-level findings and limits: Some V segments (TRBV6-2 and TRBV6-3 among them) were excluded as indistinguishable.

This chain links TRBV19 with TRBJ2-7, with a weak D call TRBD1 (5 bases). This receptor was identified in a female donor in good health and CMV-seronegative. Sequences were obtained from PBMCs. CDR3 DNA sequence: TGTGCCAGTAGTGACAGTCGGCGCACCTACGAGCAGTACTTC. This encodes CASSDSRRTYEQYF.